This section outlines one T cell receptor beta chain sequence together with its context. Compared with germline, one end of the junction differs, possibly owing to a read error. The data belong to a study of blood T cells in healthy people across ages. The authors ran a second PCR of 7 to 11 cycles using a sample-barcoded 5' primer and a J-beta primer mix. TCRdb redid the calling of the 5' RACE reads with MiXCR, one entry per CDR3 protein. The data show about 1.1 million distinct CDR3 sequences, 35% to 40% seen once. The CDR3 is made up of 14 amino acids. The germline CDR1 and CDR2 sequences are SGHTA and FQGNSA.

The chain is built from TRBV7-2 and TRBJ2-1; no reliable D call. Material for sequencing was blood. This receptor was identified in a man aged 18 to 30 in good health. CDR3 in DNA: TGTGCCAGCAGCGTAGCTTCAGCATACAATGAGCAGTTCTTC. Amino acid sequence: CASSVASAYNEQFF.